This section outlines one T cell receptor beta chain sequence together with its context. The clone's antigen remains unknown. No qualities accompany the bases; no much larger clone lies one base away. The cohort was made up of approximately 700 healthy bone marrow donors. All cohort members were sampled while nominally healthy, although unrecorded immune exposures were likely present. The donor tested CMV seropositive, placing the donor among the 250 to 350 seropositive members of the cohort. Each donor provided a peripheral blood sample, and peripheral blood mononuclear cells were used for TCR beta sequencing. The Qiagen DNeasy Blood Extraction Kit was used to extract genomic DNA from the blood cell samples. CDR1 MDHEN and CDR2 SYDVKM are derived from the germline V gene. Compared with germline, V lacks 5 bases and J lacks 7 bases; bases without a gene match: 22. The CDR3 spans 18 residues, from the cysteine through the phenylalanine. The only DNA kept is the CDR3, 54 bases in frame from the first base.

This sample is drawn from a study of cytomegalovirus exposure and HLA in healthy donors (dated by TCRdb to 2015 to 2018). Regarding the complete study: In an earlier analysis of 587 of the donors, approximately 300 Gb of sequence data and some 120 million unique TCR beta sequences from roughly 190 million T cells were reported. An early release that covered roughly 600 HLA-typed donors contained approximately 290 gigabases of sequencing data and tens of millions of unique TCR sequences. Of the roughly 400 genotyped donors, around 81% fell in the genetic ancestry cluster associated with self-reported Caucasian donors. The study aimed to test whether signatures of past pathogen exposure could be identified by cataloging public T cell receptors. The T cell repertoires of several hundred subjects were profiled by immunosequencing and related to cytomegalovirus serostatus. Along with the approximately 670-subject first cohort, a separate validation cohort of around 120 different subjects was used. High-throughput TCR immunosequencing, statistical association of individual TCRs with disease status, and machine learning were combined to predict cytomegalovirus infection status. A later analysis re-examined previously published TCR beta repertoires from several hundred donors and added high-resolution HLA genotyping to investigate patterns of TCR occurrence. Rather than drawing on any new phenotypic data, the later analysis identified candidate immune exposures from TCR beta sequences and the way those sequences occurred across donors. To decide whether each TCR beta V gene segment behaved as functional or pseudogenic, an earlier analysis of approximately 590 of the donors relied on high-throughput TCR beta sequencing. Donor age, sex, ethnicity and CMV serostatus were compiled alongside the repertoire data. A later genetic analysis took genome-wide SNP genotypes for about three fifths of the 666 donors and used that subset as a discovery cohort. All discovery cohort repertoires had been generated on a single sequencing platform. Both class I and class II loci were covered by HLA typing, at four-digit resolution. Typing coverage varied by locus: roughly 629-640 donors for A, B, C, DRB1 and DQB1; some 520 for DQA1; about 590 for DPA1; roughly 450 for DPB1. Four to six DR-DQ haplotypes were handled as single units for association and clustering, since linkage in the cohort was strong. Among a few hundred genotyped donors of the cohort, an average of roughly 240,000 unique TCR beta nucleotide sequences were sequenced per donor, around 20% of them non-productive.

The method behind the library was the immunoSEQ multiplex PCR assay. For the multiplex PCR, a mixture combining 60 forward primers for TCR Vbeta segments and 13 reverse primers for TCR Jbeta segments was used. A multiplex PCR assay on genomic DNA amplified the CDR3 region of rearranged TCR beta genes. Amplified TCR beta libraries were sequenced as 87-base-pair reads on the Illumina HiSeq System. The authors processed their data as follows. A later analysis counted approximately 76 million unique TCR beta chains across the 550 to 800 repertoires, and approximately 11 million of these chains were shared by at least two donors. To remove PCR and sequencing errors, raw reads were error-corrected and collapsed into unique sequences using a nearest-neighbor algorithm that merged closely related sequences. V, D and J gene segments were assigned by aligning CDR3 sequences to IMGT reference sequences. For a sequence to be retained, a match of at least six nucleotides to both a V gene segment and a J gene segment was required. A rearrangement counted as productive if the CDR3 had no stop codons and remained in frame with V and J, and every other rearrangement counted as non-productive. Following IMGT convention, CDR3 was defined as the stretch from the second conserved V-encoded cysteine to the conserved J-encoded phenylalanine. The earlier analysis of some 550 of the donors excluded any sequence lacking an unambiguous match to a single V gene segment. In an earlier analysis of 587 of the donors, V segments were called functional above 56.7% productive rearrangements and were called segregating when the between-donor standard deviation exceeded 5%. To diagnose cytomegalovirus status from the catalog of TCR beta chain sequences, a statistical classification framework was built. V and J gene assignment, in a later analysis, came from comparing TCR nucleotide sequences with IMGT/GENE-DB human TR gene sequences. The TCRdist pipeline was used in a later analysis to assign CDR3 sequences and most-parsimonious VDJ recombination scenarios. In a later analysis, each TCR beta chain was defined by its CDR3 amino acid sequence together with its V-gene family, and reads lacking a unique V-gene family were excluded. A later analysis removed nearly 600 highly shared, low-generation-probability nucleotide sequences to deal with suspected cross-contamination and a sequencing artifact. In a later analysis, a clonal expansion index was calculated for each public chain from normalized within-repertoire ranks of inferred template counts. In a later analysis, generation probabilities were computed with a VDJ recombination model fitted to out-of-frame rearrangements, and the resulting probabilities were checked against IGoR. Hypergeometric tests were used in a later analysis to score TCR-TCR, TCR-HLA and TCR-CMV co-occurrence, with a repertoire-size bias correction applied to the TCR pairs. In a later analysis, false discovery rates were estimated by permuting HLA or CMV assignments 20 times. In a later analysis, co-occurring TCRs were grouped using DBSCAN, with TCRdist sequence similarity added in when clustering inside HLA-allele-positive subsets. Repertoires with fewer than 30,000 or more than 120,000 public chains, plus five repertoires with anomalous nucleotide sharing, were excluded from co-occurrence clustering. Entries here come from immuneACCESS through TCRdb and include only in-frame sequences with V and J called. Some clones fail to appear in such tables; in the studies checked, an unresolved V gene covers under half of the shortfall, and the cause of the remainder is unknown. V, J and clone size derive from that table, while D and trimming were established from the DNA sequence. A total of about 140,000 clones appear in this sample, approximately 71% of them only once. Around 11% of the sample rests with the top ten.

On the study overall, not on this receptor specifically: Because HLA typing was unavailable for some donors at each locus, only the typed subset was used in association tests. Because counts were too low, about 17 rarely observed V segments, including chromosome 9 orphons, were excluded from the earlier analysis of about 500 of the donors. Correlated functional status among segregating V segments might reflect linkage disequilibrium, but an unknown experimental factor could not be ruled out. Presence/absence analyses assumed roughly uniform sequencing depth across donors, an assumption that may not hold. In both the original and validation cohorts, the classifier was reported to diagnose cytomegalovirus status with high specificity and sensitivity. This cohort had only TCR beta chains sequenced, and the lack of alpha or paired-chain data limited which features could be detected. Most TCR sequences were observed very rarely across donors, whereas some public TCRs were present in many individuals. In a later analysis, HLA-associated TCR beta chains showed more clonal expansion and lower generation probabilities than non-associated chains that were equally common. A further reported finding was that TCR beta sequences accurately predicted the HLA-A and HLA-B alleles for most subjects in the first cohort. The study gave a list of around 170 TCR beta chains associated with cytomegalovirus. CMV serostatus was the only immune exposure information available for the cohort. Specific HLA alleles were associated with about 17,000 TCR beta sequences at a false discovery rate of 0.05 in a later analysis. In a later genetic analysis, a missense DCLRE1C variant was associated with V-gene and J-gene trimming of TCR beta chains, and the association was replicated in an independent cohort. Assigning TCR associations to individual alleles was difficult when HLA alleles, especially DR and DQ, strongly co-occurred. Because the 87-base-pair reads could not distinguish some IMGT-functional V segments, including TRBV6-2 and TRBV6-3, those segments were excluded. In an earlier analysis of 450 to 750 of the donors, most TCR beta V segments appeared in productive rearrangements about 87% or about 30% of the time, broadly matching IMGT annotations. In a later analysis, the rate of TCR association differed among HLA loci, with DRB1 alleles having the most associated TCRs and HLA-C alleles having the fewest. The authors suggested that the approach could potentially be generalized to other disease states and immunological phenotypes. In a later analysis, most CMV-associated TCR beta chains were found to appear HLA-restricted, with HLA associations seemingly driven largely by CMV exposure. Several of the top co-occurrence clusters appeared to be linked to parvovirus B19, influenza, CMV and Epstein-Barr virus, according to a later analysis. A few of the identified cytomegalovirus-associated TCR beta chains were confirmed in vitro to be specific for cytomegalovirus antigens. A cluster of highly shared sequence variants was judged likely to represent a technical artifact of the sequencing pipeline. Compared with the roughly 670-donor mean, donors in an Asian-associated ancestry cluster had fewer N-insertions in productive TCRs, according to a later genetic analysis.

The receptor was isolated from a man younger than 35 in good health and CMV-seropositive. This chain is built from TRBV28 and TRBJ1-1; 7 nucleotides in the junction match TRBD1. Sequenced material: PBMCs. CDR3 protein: CASSAPRTGLAPRGEAFF. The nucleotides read TGTGCCAGCAGTGCTCCTCGGACAGGTTTAGCCCCGCGTGGTGAAGCTTTCTTT.